Presented here are 21 T cell receptor beta chains from one specimen sequenced in a study of T cell repertoires in cytomegalovirus infection. From the reads, TCRdb called clonotypes with MiXCR, one entry per CDR3 protein. There are about 400,000 distinct CDR3 sequences in the sample; approximately 18% occur only once, and approximately 10% lies in the top ten. The sequencing sample was made of PBMCs. The source is a human donor in good health (CMV status not recorded). Some clones in this sample may be carry-over from other donors' samples.

The chain carries TRBV15 and TRBJ1-2, with 8 bases fitting TRBD1. The V gene's germline CDR1 is LNHNV and CDR2 YYDKDF (reference sequence). CDR3 length equals 14 residues. With 7 bases clipped from V and 7 bases from J, the junction kept 11 bases outside the gene matches. The CDR3 protein is CATTLNDRGGGYTF. DNA for the CDR3: TGTGCCACCACCCTGAACGACAGGGGCGGTGGCTACACCTTC.

This clonotype was detected ten times or more. This chain connects TRBV10-3 to TRBJ1-1; no definite D call. V was shortened by 5 bases and J by 2 bases, with 12 bases between the two germline ends. The CDR3 extends over 14 amino acids. Germline assignment: CDR1 ENHRY and CDR2 SYGVKD. In DNA, the CDR3 is TGTGCCATCAGTCCTGGACCAGAAAACACTGAAGCTTTCTTT. Translating gives CAISPGPENTEAFF.

The J gene is TRBJ2-3, the V gene TRBV6-1; 7 bases line up with TRBD1. The CDR3 length is 14 residues. The germline CDR1 and CDR2 sequences are MNHNS and SASEGT. V lost 5 bases and J lost 2; bases outside the gene matches: 4. The CDR3 DNA reads as TGTGCCAGCAGTAGGGACAGCTACACAGATACGCAGTATTTT. Translated, it gives CASSRDSYTDTQYF.

Only a few counts were recorded for this clonotype. This chain joins TRBV10-3 and TRBJ2-1, with a possible D match to TRBD2 (6 bases). Germline CDR1 is ENHRY and CDR2 is SYGVKD. The CDR3 covers 16 residues. Trimming took off 4 bases at V and 5 bases at J, with 18 bases between the two ends. CDR3 coding DNA: TGTGCCATCAGTGCTATGGCGCTAGGAGGGCACAATGAGCAGTTCTTC. It translates to CAISAMALGGHNEQFF.

Here the CDR3 reads CASSRGLDRGSPLHF. For the CDR3, the DNA is TGTGCCAGCAGCCGGGGGCTGGACCGGGGTTCACCCCTCCACTTT. This chain connects TRBV3-1 to TRBJ1-6; maybe TRBD1 (6 bases). V dropped 4 bases and J dropped 9 bases, with 16 bases sitting between them. Germline assignment: CDR1 LGHDT and CDR2 YNNKEL (reference sequence). The CDR3 loop spans 15 amino acids. Full variable domain (rest looked up from reference TRBV3-1 and TRBJ1-6): DTAVSQTPKYLVTQMGNDKSIKCEQNLGHDTMYWYKQDSKKFLKIMFSYNNKELIINETVPNRFSPKSPDKAHLNLHINSLELGDSAVYFCASSRGLDRGSPLHFGNGTRLTVT.

This clonotype was counted at least ten times. The chain couples TRBV7-8 to TRBJ1-1, with 7 bases lining up with TRBD1. CDR3 length equals 14 residues. The germline V gene has CDR1 SGHVS and CDR2 FQNEAQ. J was trimmed by 5 bases and V by 5 bases; bases with no gene match: 8. The CDR3 reads CASSAITGETEAFF. The CDR3 nucleotides read TGTGCCAGCAGCGCCATCACAGGGGAGACTGAAGCTTTCTTT.

This clonotype came up many times. The rearrangement joins TRBV7-2 to TRBJ2-5; D unclear. This CDR3 is built from 17 residues. V was clipped by 5 bases and J by 3 bases, with 22 bases between them. Germline V CDR1 and CDR2: SGHTA, FQGNSA. CDR3 protein: CASSPAAFSKVKETQYF. CDR3 DNA sequence: TGTGCCAGCAGCCCAGCCGCTTTTTCGAAGGTGAAAGAGACCCAGTACTTC.

This chain connects TRBV2 to TRBJ1-4; no definite D call. Trimming cost V 6 bases and J 5 bases, with 13 bases left between them. In germline, CDR1 is SNHLY, CDR2 FYNNEI. CDR3 size: 14 residues. CDR3 in DNA: TGTGCCAGCAGCCGTGGGCCAGTAAATGAAAAACTGTTTTTT. It codes for CASSRGPVNEKLFF.

The table lists this clonotype with many counts. J is TRBJ2-3 and V is TRBV10-3; TRBD2 agrees at 12 bases. The germline V gene encodes CDR1 ENHRY and CDR2 SYGVKD. The V segment lost 6 bases and the J segment 6 bases; nucleotides outside the gene matches: 10. The CDR3 has 16 residues. CDR3 DNA: TGTGCCATCAGCGGGACTAGCGGGTTCCCTAGGGATACGCAGTATTTT. Translation gives CAISGTSGFPRDTQYF.

This clonotype was observed at least ten times. The CDR3 here is CASSPWTSGTYNEQFF. The CDR3 coding sequence is TGTGCCAGCAGTCCCTGGACTAGCGGGACCTACAATGAGCAGTTCTTC. V and J are TRBV12-3 or TRBV12-4 and TRBJ2-1; 12 nucleotides agree with TRBD2. The CDR3 is 16 residues long. The junction had 4 bases not matched to a gene; V was cut back by 5 bases and J by 2 bases.

V and J are TRBV6-1 and TRBJ1-4, with D uncertain. The CDR3 runs 15 residues. Between the trimmed V and J ends, which lost 1 base and 7 bases, there was a span of 13 bases. Germline CDR1 MNHNS, CDR2 SASEGT. In DNA, the CDR3 is TGTGCCAGCAGTGAAGGGACCGGGGAGCGTGAAAAACTGTTTTTT. Translating it yields CASSEGTGEREKLFF.

Only a few counts were recorded for this clonotype. The chain carries TRBV7-8 and TRBJ1-5; 8 bases align to TRBD1. The J segment lost 6 bases and the V segment lost 5 bases, leaving 9 bases of the junction unmatched. Germline CDR1 is SGHVS and CDR2 is FQNEAQ. This CDR3 has 15 amino acids. This CDR3 reads CASSPFRGQGQPQHF. As DNA, the CDR3 is TGTGCCAGCAGCCCGTTCAGGGGGCAGGGTCAGCCCCAGCATTTT.

This chain uses TRBV5-5 with TRBJ1-2, with 8 bases lining up with TRBD1. In germline, CDR1 is SGHKS, CDR2 YYEKEE (reference sequence). This CDR3 contains 14 residues. Germline trimming cut 4 bases from V and 4 bases from J; bases unmatched to any gene: 6. CDR3 amino acids: CASSLDRVGYGYTF. The CDR3 region has the DNA TGTGCCAGCAGCCTGGACAGGGTGGGCTATGGCTACACCTTC.

This clonotype was counted a few times. CDR3 in DNA: TGCGCCAGCAGTCGGGGGACAGGGGGCATGAACACTGAAGCTTTCTTT. Amino acids: CASSRGTGGMNTEAFF. This rearrangement joins TRBV5-1 to TRBJ1-1; 12 bases match TRBD1. Germline V gene data show CDR1 as SGHRS and CDR2 as YFSETQ. Trimming removed 5 bases from V and 0 bases from J; junction bases left unmatched: 5. This CDR3 region has 16 residues.

The J gene is TRBJ1-6, the V gene TRBV2; D is ambiguous. The germline V gene has CDR1 SNHLY and CDR2 FYNNEI. CDR3 length equals 13 residues. The V and J ends lost 3 bases and 8 bases respectively, with 8 bases between them. DNA of the CDR3: TGTGCCAGCAGTGAGGTCGCCTATTCACCCCTCCACTTT. Encoded protein: CASSEVAYSPLHF.

This clonotype was detected only a few times. The V gene is TRBV20-1, the J gene TRBJ2-7, with D tentatively TRBD1 or TRBD2 (5 bases each). V lost 6 bases and J 5 bases, leaving 17 bases between the germline ends. CDR3 length: 13 amino acids. Germline CDR1 DFQATT, CDR2 SNEGSKA (reference sequence). This chain's CDR3 is CSAWDVGWNEQYF. CDR3 sequence (DNA): TGCAGTGCGTGGGACGTTGGGTGGAACGAGCAGTACTTC.

This chain uses TRBV20-1 with TRBJ2-3; 11 nucleotides align to TRBD2. The CDR3 is 19 amino acids. Germline assignment: CDR1 DFQATT and CDR2 SNEGSKA (reference sequence). J lost 0 bases, V lost 4 bases, and 15 bases had no gene match. The DNA for the CDR3 is TGCAGTGCTACCCCTTTGTTACTAGCGGGGGACTCTAGCACAGATACGCAGTATTTT. Translated: CSATPLLLAGDSSTDTQYF.

This clonotype came up a few times. This chain connects TRBV7-2 to TRBJ2-1; D may match TRBD1 or TRBD2 (5 bases each). V shed 9 bases and J shed 6 bases, with 18 bases lying between them. Germline-derived CDR1 and CDR2 are SGHTA and FQGNSA. The CDR3 has 14 residues. CDR3 bases: TGTGCCAGTACAAGACTGGGGGTTAGCAATGAGCAGTTCTTC. Its protein product is CASTRLGVSNEQFF.

Ten or more counts support this clonotype. The gene calls are TRBV11-2 and TRBJ1-1; D might be TRBD1 (6 bases). CDR3 size: 13 residues. Germline-derived CDR1 and CDR2 are SGHAT and FQNNGV. With 8 bases removed from V and 3 bases from J, the gap between germline ends came to 13 bases. The CDR3 sequence is CASGSNRDTEAFF. CDR3 nucleotides: TGTGCCAGCGGAAGTAACAGGGACACTGAAGCTTTCTTT. Full variable domain (outside the CDR3, taken from reference TRBV11-2 and TRBJ1-1): EAGVAQSPRYKIIEKRQSVAFWCNPISGHATLYWYQQILGQGPKLLIQFQNNGVVDDSQLPKDRFSAERLKGVDSTLKIQPAKLEDSAVYLCASGSNRDTEAFFGQGTRLTVV.

V usage is TRBV28 and J usage is TRBJ2-7; TRBD2 agrees at 11 bases. The CDR3 contains 15 residues. CDR1 and CDR2 (germline): MDHEN, SYDVKM. Germline trimming cut 2 bases from V and 2 bases from J; bases unmatched to any gene: 2. The CDR3, as DNA: TGTGCCAGCAGTTTACCACTAGCGGGAGCCTACGAGCAGTACTTC. This sequence encodes CASSLPLAGAYEQYF. Full variable domain (remainder filled in from reference TRBV28 and TRBJ2-7): DVKVTQSSRYLVKRTGEKVFLECVQDMDHENMFWYRQDPGLGLRLIYFSYDVKMKEKGDIPEGYSVSREKKERFSLILESASTNQTSMYLCASSLPLAGAYEQYFGPGTRLTVT.

This rearrangement joins TRBV3-1 to TRBJ1-1, with a weak D call TRBD1 (5 bases). The germline CDR1 and CDR2 sequences are LGHDT and YNNKEL (reference sequence). V dropped 2 bases and J dropped 11 bases, with 12 bases sitting between them. The CDR3 spans 12 residues. Here the CDR3 reads CASSQFRDKAFF. CDR3 nucleotides: TGTGCCAGCAGCCAATTCAGGGATAAGGCTTTCTTT.